Below are 15 T cell receptor beta chains sequenced from a single sample in a study of blood T cell repertoires in COVID-19. Using immunoSEQ multiplex PCR, the repertoire was profiled, and TCRdb retains in-frame clones only, with some absent. This table has 150,000 or so clones, roughly 88% appearing once. The sequencing input was PBMCs or T cells enriched from blood (not recorded which). All receptors derive from a woman aged 55 to 70 who had recovered from COVID-19.

The chain couples TRBV7-8 to TRBJ1-1, with a weak D call TRBD1 (6 bases). CDR3 length: 16 residues. Looked up from germline, CDR1 is SGHVS and CDR2 is FQNEAQ. The V end lost 5 bases, the J end lost 7 bases, and 23 bases lay between the germline ends. CDR3 region: CASSLGGGQYKDEAFF. CDR3 coding DNA: TGTGCCAGCAGCCTAGGGGGGGGGCAGTATAAGGATGAAGCTTTCTTT.

There are a few counts of this clone. This chain joins TRBV7-2 and TRBJ1-6; D remains unclear. The V end was cut by 1 base, the J end by 9 bases, with 13 bases between. Per the germline V gene, CDR1 is SGHTA and CDR2 is FQGNSA. The CDR3 consists of 15 residues. CDR3 bases: TGTGCCAGCAGCTTAGTCCTAGCGGGAGGTTCACCCCTCCACTTT. It yields the protein CASSLVLAGGSPLHF.

V gene TRBV29-1 combines with J gene TRBJ1-4; D may be TRBD1 (6 bases). From germline, CDR1 is SQVTM and CDR2 ANQGSEA. Trimming removed 4 bases at V and 7 bases at J, with 13 bases between. There are 13 residues in the CDR3. CDR3: CSVGGGEREKLFF. CDR3 nucleotides: TGCAGCGTTGGTGGGGGCGAGCGTGAAAAACTGTTTTTT.

The rearrangement joins TRBV7-9 to TRBJ2-7, with D possibly matching TRBD1 (5 bases). Trimming cost V 5 bases and J 6 bases, with 11 bases left between them. Germline V CDR1 and CDR2: SEHNR, FQNEAQ (reference sequence). This CDR3 has 12 amino acids. The CDR3 DNA reads TGTGCCAGCAGCCTCAGGGTTGTCGAGCAGTACTTC. Amino acid sequence: CASSLRVVEQYF.

The chain combines TRBV13 with TRBJ2-3, with D unclear. V was shortened by 2 bases and J by 2 bases, with 5 bases between the two germline ends. The CDR3 consists of 13 residues. CDR1 and CDR2 from the germline V gene are PRHDT and FYEKMQ (reference sequence). CDR3 in amino acids: CASSLLSTDTQYF. The CDR3 coding sequence is TGTGCCAGCAGCTTACTTTCCACAGATACGCAGTATTTT.

V gene TRBV2 combines with J gene TRBJ1-1; TRBD1 matches at 7 bases. The germline V gene has CDR1 SNHLY and CDR2 FYNNEI. J lost 3 bases, V lost 6 bases, and 7 bases had no gene match. The CDR3 has 14 amino acids. The CDR3 protein is CASRRQGFDTEAFF. In nucleotides, the CDR3 is TGTGCCAGCAGGCGACAGGGTTTTGACACTGAAGCTTTCTTT. Full variable domain (missing parts from reference TRBV2 and TRBJ1-1): EPEVTQTPSHQVTQMGQEVILRCVPISNHLYFYWYRQILGQKVEFLVSFYNNEISEKSEIFDDQFSVERPDGSNFTLKIRSTKLEDSAMYFCASRRQGFDTEAFFGQGTRLTVV.

The V and J genes are TRBV18 and TRBJ1-2; 8 bases map to TRBD1. Unmatched junction bases numbered 7, after V lost 0 bases and J lost 7 bases. The CDR3 is 15 amino acids. From germline, CDR1 is KGHSH and CDR2 LQKENI. The CDR3 here is CASSPPDAGGSGYTF. The CDR3 DNA follows: TGTGCCAGCTCACCACCGGACGCAGGGGGCAGTGGCTACACCTTC.

J is TRBJ1-4 and V is TRBV3-1 (or the pseudogene TRBV3-2); D gene uncertain. The V end was cut by 5 bases, the J end by 7 bases, with 5 bases between. Germline CDR1 LGHDT, CDR2 YNNKEL (reference sequence). The CDR3 loop spans 11 amino acids. The chain's CDR3 is CASSVGEKLFF. The CDR3 DNA reads as TGTGCCAGCAGCGTCGGTGAAAAACTGTTTTTT.

V gene TRBV10-2 combines with J gene TRBJ2-7; 7 bases fit TRBD1. In germline, CDR1 is WSHSY, CDR2 SAAADI. This CDR3 spans 14 amino acids. Germline trimming cut 3 bases from V and 7 bases from J; bases unmatched to any gene: 9. The CDR3 here is CASSDGTALFEQYF. Here the CDR3 DNA reads TGCGCCAGCAGTGACGGGACAGCGTTATTTGAGCAGTACTTC.

This rearrangement joins TRBV2 to TRBJ1-5; 7 nucleotides match TRBD1. CDR3 length equals 15 residues. With V trimmed by 5 bases and J by 5 bases, 9 bases remained unmatched. The germline V gene has CDR1 SNHLY and CDR2 FYNNEI. The DNA for the CDR3 is TGTGCCAGCAGTTCTCAGGGGGGCGGAGATCAGCCCCAGCATTTT. Amino acids: CASSSQGGGDQPQHF.

This chain joins TRBV5-1 and TRBJ2-1, with TRBD2 matching 8 bases. After removal of 0 bases from V and 6 bases from J, the junction contained 5 bases not matched to a gene. Germline CDR1 SGHRS, CDR2 YFSETQ. The CDR3 length is 15 residues. The chain's CDR3 is CASSLVSGGPNEQFF. CDR3 coding DNA: TGCGCCAGCAGCTTGGTTTCGGGGGGGCCCAATGAGCAGTTCTTC.

For this clone: Other nucleotide sequences from this sample produce the same CDR3. The CDR3 here is CASSQGAYGYTF. The CDR3 DNA follows: TGTGCCAGCAGCCAGGGAGCCTATGGCTACACCTTC. This rearrangement joins TRBV3-1 (or the pseudogene TRBV3-2) to TRBJ1-2; no firm D call. The CDR3 is made up of 12 amino acids. Germline lookup yields CDR1 LGHDT and CDR2 YNNKEL (reference sequence). The V gene lost 3 bases and the J gene lost 4 bases, with 6 bases spanning the gap.

The chain joins TRBV10-3 to TRBJ2-7, with D possibly matching TRBD1 (6 bases). V lost 7 bases and J 4 bases, leaving 23 bases between the germline ends. Germline V gene lookup returns CDR1 ENHRY and CDR2 SYGVKD. The CDR3 spans 16 residues. The CDR3 here is CAITEKGLGAAYEQYF. The CDR3 bases are TGTGCCATCACTGAAAAGGGTCTGGGGGCGGCTTACGAGCAGTACTTC.

This chain links TRBV7-2 with TRBJ1-2; 7 nucleotides match TRBD1. The V segment lost 8 bases and the J segment 2 bases; nucleotides outside the gene matches: 14. Germline values: CDR1 SGHTA, CDR2 FQGNSA. This CDR3 is 16 amino acids long. The CDR3 protein is CASGSTGTGKNYGYTF. The CDR3 DNA reads as TGTGCCAGCGGCTCGACAGGGACCGGGAAGAACTATGGCTACACCTTC.

The chain couples TRBV19 to TRBJ1-4, with 7 nucleotides matching TRBD1. This CDR3 has 15 amino acids. V trimming: 8 bases; J trimming: 5 bases; junction bases outside the gene matches: 11. Per germline, CDR1 LNHDA and CDR2 SQIVND (reference sequence). CDR3 loop: CASSTVGQTNEKLFF. The CDR3 region has the DNA TGTGCCAGTTCCACTGTGGGACAGACCAATGAAAAACTGTTTTTT.